These 18 T cell receptor beta chains share one sample of origin, sequenced in a study of CD4 T cells in lung cancer. Method: immunoSEQ multiplex PCR; TCRdb's copy keeps in-frame clones and lacks some. Found here are fewer than 6,000 clones, roughly 74% of them singletons; the top ten hold roughly 15%. The sequenced material came from lung tumor tissue. The receptors stem from a man between 60 and 75 years old with non-small cell lung cancer.

This chain connects TRBV6-6 to TRBJ1-3, with 7 bases aligning to TRBD1. The V gene end was trimmed by 0 bases and the J gene end by 2 bases; junction bases not matched to a gene: 4. Germline V gene lookup returns CDR1 MNHNY and CDR2 SVGAGI (reference sequence). The CDR3 contains 16 residues. The CDR3 loop is CASSYSSTGAGNTIYF. The DNA for the CDR3 is TGTGCCAGCAGTTACTCGAGCACAGGGGCTGGAAACACCATATATTTT.

V and J are TRBV7-3 and TRBJ2-1; TRBD1 aligns across 9 bases. Germline-derived CDR1 and CDR2 are SGHTA and FQGTGA. Germline trimming cut 3 bases from V and 6 bases from J; bases unmatched to any gene: 0. The CDR3 loop spans 13 amino acids. The CDR3, as DNA: TGTGCCAGCAGCTTGGACAGGGGCAATGAGCAGTTCTTC. Its translation: CASSLDRGNEQFF.

The V and J genes are TRBV18 and TRBJ1-1; D unclear. Germline CDR1 and CDR2: KGHSH and LQKENI. CDR3 length: 16 amino acids. V was pared by 3 bases and J by 6 bases, with 20 bases between. CDR3 sequence: CASSPAVLQAKAEAFF. CDR3 in DNA: TGTGCCAGCTCACCCGCCGTGCTTCAGGCCAAGGCTGAAGCTTTCTTT.

This clone was recorded a few times. The V and J genes are TRBV14 and TRBJ2-5; 7 bases are a match to TRBD1. CDR1 is SGHDN, CDR2 FVKESK, per germline. V dropped 3 bases and J dropped 3; count of bases not matched to a gene: 4. This CDR3 has 14 amino acids. The chain's CDR3 is CASSHLTGEETQYF. The DNA of the CDR3 is TGTGCCAGCAGCCACCTTACAGGGGAAGAGACCCAGTACTTC.

The V call is TRBV7-8, the J call TRBJ1-2, with a weak D call TRBD1 (5 bases). Trimming removed 6 bases at V and 4 bases at J, with 12 bases between. Per the germline V gene, CDR1 is SGHVS and CDR2 is FQNEAQ. The CDR3 contains 13 residues. DNA for the CDR3: TGTGCCAGCAGTTCAAGGGGATTCTATGGCTACACCTTC. As protein: CASSSRGFYGYTF.

The genes are TRBV2 and TRBJ1-5; 11 bases align to TRBD1. V lost 6 bases to trimming and J lost 8 bases; unmatched junction nucleotides: 3. The CDR3 runs to 13 residues. From germline, CDR1 is SNHLY and CDR2 FYNNEI. The CDR3 protein is CASRGTGGEPQHF. DNA for the CDR3: TGTGCCAGCAGGGGGACAGGGGGGGAGCCCCAGCATTTT.

This chain links TRBV9 with TRBJ2-3; TRBD2 matches 8 bases. There are 18 residues in the CDR3. V was pared by 4 bases and J by 3 bases, with 16 bases of the junction left unmatched. Germline lookup yields CDR1 SGDLS and CDR2 YYNGEE. The DNA of the CDR3 is TGTGCCAGCAGCCCTCAAAAAGATCCGGGACTAGGGACAGATACGCAGTATTTT. It encodes CASSPQKDPGLGTDTQYF.

The V and J genes are TRBV9 and TRBJ1-5; no clear D. This CDR3 spans 14 amino acids. CDR1 and CDR2 from the germline V gene are SGDLS and YYNGEE. Trimming took off 4 bases at V and 4 bases at J, with 12 bases between the two ends. CDR3 sequence: CASSKALENQPQHF. DNA of the CDR3: TGTGCCAGCAGCAAGGCTCTAGAAAATCAGCCCCAGCATTTT.

This clone has only one observation. The gene calls are TRBV10-3 and TRBJ2-3; 10 nucleotides agree with TRBD2. J gave up 0 bases and V 4 bases, and 7 bases lay outside the gene matches. Germline-derived CDR1 and CDR2 are ENHRY and SYGVKD. The CDR3 consists of 17 residues. DNA for the CDR3: TGTGCCATCAGTGGGACTAGCGGATTTACTAGCACAGATACGCAGTATTTT. It encodes CAISGTSGFTSTDTQYF.

By sample share, this clone is large. The chain is built from TRBV7-3 and TRBJ2-3, with D maybe TRBD1 (7 bases). V shed 5 bases and J shed 0 bases, with 15 bases lying between them. The CDR3 spans 16 residues. The germline gives CDR1 SGHTA, CDR2 FQGTGA. The CDR3 spells CASSARQGGSTDTQYF. The CDR3 nucleotides read TGTGCCAGCAGCGCACGGCAGGGGGGTAGCACAGATACGCAGTATTTT.

The chain joins TRBV5-5 to TRBJ1-4; 10 bases are shared with TRBD1. The germline V gene encodes CDR1 SGHKS and CDR2 YYEKEE (reference sequence). The CDR3 is made up of 15 amino acids. The ends lost 0 bases at V and 8 bases at J; junction bases unmatched: 4. The DNA for the CDR3 is TGTGCCAGCAGCTTGGAGGGACAGGGGTACGAAAAACTGTTTTTT. Translation gives CASSLEGQGYEKLFF.

This sequence joins TRBV4-1 and TRBJ2-1; 14 positions agree with TRBD2. The germline gives CDR1 MGHRA, CDR2 YSYEKL. J lost 7 bases, V lost 4 bases, and 12 bases had no gene match. CDR3 length equals 18 residues. CDR3 DNA: TGCGCCAGCAGCCGGGTGAAGACTAGCGGGAGGGCATTGAATGAGCAGTTCTTC. Translated, it gives CASSRVKTSGRALNEQFF.

The chain links TRBV30 to TRBJ2-1, with a tentative D call TRBD1 (5 bases). The CDR3 covers 13 residues. V lost 4 bases to trimming and J lost 1 base, with 8 bases between them. In germline, CDR1 is GTSNPN, CDR2 SVGIG (reference sequence). The CDR3 here is CAWTGQSYNEQFF. CDR3 DNA sequence: TGTGCCTGGACAGGGCAGTCCTACAATGAGCAGTTCTTC.

V is TRBV14 and J is TRBJ2-5, with D possibly TRBD1 on 5 matching bases. This CDR3 has 15 residues. The ends were cut back, 1 base at V and 5 bases at J, with 14 bases in the middle. CDR1 SGHDN and CDR2 FVKESK come from the germline V gene. CDR3 sequence (DNA): TGTGCCAGCAGCCAAGTCGGCGCAGGGATGGAGACCCAGTACTTC. Translating it yields CASSQVGAGMETQYF.

The rearrangement joins TRBV5-1 to TRBJ1-4; 8 bases match TRBD1. This CDR3 is built from 14 residues. Trimming took 2 bases from V and 8 from J; bases not matched to a gene: 5. Germline V lookup: CDR1 SGHRS, CDR2 YFSETQ. For the CDR3, the DNA is TGCGCCAGCAGCTTTGACAGGGGCTACGAAAAACTGTTTTTT. Translation gives CASSFDRGYEKLFF.

The chain employs TRBV5-1 and TRBJ2-5, with a weak D call TRBD1 (6 bases). TRBJ2-7 matches the DNA end more closely, so the J call is doubtful. Germline V CDR1 and CDR2: SGHRS, YFSETQ. The CDR3 consists of 14 residues. The CDR3 DNA sequence: TGCGCCAGCAGCCCTCGACAGGTTAACTACGAGCAGTACTTC. Its protein is CASSPRQVNYEQYF.

The chain joins TRBV6-1 to TRBJ1-2, with 7 bases matching TRBD1. Germline CDR1 is MNHNS and CDR2 is SASEGT. Germline trimming cut 1 base from V and 2 bases from J; bases unmatched to any gene: 4. The CDR3 covers 15 residues. CDR3 coding DNA: TGTGCCAGCAGTGAAGGGCCAGGGGGAAACTATGGCTACACCTTC. As protein: CASSEGPGGNYGYTF.

The chain carries TRBV6-1 and TRBJ1-1, with D unclear. CDR3 size: 14 residues. Germline-derived CDR1 and CDR2 are MNHNS and SASEGT. Trimming left V 2 bases short and J 4 bases short, with 11 bases between. CDR3 residues: CASSERWERTEAFF. For the CDR3, the DNA is TGTGCCAGCAGTGAAAGGTGGGAGCGCACTGAAGCTTTCTTT.